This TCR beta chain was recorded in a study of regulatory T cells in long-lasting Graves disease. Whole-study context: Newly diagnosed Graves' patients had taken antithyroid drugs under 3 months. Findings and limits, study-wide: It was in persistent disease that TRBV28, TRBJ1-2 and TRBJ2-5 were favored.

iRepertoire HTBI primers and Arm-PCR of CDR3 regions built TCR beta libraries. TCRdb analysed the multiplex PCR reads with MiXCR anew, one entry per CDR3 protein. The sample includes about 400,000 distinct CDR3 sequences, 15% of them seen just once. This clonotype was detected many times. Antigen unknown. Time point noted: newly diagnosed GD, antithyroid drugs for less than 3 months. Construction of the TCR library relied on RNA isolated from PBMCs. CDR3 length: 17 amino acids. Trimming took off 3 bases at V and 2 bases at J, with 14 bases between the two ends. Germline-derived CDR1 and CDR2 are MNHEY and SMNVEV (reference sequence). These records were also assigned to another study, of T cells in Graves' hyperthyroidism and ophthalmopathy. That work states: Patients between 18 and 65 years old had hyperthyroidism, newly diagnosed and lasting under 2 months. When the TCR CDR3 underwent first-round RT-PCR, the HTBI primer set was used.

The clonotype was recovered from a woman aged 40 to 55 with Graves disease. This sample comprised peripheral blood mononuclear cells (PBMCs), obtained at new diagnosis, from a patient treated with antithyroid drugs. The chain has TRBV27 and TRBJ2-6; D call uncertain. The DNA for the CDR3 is TGTGCCAGCAGTTTTCAGGTATCCCCGACTGGGGCCAACGTCCTGACTTTC. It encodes CASSFQVSPTGANVLTF.